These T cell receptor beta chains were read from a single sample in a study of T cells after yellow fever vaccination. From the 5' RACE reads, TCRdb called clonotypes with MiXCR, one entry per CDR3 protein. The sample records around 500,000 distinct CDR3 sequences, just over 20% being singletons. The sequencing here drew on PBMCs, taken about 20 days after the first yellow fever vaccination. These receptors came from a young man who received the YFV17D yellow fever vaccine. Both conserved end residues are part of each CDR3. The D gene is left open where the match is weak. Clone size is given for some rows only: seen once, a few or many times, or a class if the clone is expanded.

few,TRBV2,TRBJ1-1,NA,CAPRGRNTEAFF,TGTGCCCCCAGGGGCAGGAACACTGAAGCTTTCTTT
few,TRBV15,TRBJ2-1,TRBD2,CATNRGGRDEQFF,TGTGCCACCAACCGGGGGGGTAGGGATGAGCAGTTCTTC
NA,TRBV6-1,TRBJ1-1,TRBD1,CASTGQGMRTEAFF,TGTGCCAGTACGGGACAGGGGATGCGAACTGAAGCTTTCTTT
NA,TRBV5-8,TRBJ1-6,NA,CASSLGRGGVDNSPLHF,TGTGCCAGCAGCTTGGGGCGCGGGGGAGTAGATAATTCACCCCTCCACTTT
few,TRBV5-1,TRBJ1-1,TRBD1,CASGDRANTEAFF,TGCGCCAGCGGAGACAGGGCGAACACTGAAGCTTTCTTT
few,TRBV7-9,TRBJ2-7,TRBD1,CASSPRDRAIEQYF,TGTGCCAGCAGCCCTCGGGACAGGGCTATCGAGCAGTACTTC
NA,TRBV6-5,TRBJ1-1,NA,CASSYSTAERMNTEAFF,TGTGCCAGCAGTTACTCGACGGCAGAAAGAATGAACACTGAAGCTTTCTTT
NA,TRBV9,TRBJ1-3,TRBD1,CASSSDRGGGNTIYF,TGTGCCAGCAGCTCGGACAGGGGTGGGGGAAACACCATATATTTT
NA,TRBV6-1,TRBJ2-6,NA,CASSEIWKSGANVLTF,TGTGCCAGCAGTGAAATCTGGAAGAGTGGGGCCAACGTCCTGACTTTC
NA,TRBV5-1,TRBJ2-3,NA,CASRSGAITDTQYF,TGCGCCAGCAGGTCGGGGGCCATAACAGATACGCAGTATTTT
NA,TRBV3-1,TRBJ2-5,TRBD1,CASSQQVDREETQYF,TGTGCCAGCAGCCAACAGGTGGACAGGGAAGAGACCCAGTACTTC
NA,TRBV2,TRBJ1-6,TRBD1,CASSSGTARNSPLHF,TGTGCCAGCAGTTCCGGGACAGCAAGGAATTCACCCCTCCACTTT
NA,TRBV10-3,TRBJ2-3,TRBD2,CAISESLAGEGDTQYF,TGTGCCATCAGTGAGTCACTAGCGGGAGAGGGGGATACGCAGTATTTT
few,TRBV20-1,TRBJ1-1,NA,CSAHGPNTEAFF,TGCAGTGCCCACGGACCAAACACTGAAGCTTTCTTT
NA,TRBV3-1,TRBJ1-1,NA,CASSQGVFGNTEAFF,TGTGCCAGCAGCCAAGGAGTTTTCGGGAACACTGAAGCTTTCTTT
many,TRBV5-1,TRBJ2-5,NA,CASSLVGGGETQYF,TGCGCCAGCAGCTTGGTCGGGGGTGGGGAGACCCAGTACTTC
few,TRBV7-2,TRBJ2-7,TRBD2,CASMVGGGAFEQYF,TGTGCCAGCATGGTCGGCGGGGGGGCCTTCGAGCAGTACTTC
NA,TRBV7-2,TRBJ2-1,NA,CASSLERVRNEQFF,TGTGCCAGCAGCTTAGAGAGGGTACGAAATGAGCAGTTCTTC
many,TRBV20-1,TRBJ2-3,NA,CSALTRTDTQYF,TGCAGTGCCCTTACCCGGACAGATACGCAGTATTTT
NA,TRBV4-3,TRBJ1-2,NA,CASSQDRGSGGMNGYTF,TGCGCCAGCAGCCAAGATAGGGGGTCGGGGGGCATGAATGGCTACACCTTC
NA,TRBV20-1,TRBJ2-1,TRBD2,CSARRSSGIYNEQFF,TGCAGTGCCCGACGATCCAGCGGGATCTACAATGAGCAGTTCTTC
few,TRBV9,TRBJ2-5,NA,CASSAGPKETQYF,TGTGCCAGCAGCGCGGGACCCAAAGAGACCCAGTACTTC
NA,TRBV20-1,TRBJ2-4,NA,CSAQRLINIQYF,TGCAGTGCCCAGAGACTTATAAACATTCAGTACTTC
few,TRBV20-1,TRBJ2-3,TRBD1,CSFKGQGTDTQYF,TGCAGTTTTAAGGGACAGGGCACAGATACGCAGTATTTT
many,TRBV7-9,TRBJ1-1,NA,CASVVTGGEDTEAFF,TGTGCCAGCGTGGTGACAGGCGGCGAGGACACTGAAGCTTTCTTT
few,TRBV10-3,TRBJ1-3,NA,CAISDSLSGNTIYF,TGTGCCATCAGTGATAGTCTCTCTGGAAACACCATATATTTT
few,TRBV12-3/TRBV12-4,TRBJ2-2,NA,CASSLEEYTGELFF,TGTGCCAGCAGTTTAGAGGAGTACACCGGGGAGCTGTTTTTT
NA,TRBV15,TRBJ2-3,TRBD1,CATSRFPEGALSSTDTQYF,TGTGCCACCAGCAGATTTCCTGAGGGGGCCCTATCTAGCACAGATACGCAGTATTTT
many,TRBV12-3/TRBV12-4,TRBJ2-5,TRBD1,CASSPGQGETQYF,TGTGCCAGCAGCCCGGGACAGGGAGAGACCCAGTACTTC
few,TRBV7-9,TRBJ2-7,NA,CASSLSQNYEQYF,TGTGCCAGCAGCTTAAGTCAGAACTACGAGCAGTACTTC
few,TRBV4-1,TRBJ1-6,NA,CASSQAPSRGRHSPLHF,TGCGCCAGCAGCCAAGCACCTTCCCGGGGGAGGCATTCACCCCTCCACTTT
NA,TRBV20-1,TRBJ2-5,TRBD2,CSAGTSGDQETQYF,TGCAGTGCTGGGACTAGCGGGGATCAAGAGACCCAGTACTTC
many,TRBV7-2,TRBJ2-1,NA,CASSLGVSFMNEQFF,TGTGCCAGCAGCTTAGGGGTGTCGTTCATGAATGAGCAGTTCTTC
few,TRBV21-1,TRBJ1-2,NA,CASSKSPTGGEFESYTF,TGTGCCAGCAGCAAATCCCCCACCGGGGGTGAGTTTGAAAGCTACACCTTC
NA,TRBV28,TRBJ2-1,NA,CASSYRGWDNEQFF,TGTGCCAGCAGTTATCGGGGGTGGGACAATGAGCAGTTCTTC